This entry lists 26 T cell receptor beta chains sequenced from one sample in a study of CD8+ T cells in alopecia areata. It was cDNA, reverse transcribed from extracted RNA, that served as the sequencing template. Assay: immunoSEQ multiplex PCR; the TCRdb copy retains only in-frame clones and omits some. The table shows 80,000 or so clones, with around 61% occurring only once. Documented treatment: oral pan-JAK inhibitor, 5-10 mg twice daily. The input for sequencing was CD8+ T cells sorted from blood, taken at week 24, from a patient treated with tofacitinib. These receptors were taken from a human donor with alopecia areata.

The J gene is TRBJ2-3, the V gene TRBV18; perhaps TRBD1 as D (5 bases). The CDR3 spans 13 residues. V was shortened by 0 bases and J by 4 bases, with 5 bases between the two germline ends. Germline V gives CDR1 KGHSH, CDR2 LQKENI. Here the CDR3 DNA reads TGTGCCAGCTCACCACCAGGGGCAGATACGCAGTATTTT. Protein sequence: CASSPPGADTQYF. Complete variable domain (other parts from reference TRBV18 and TRBJ2-3): NAGVMQNPRHLVRRRGQEARLRCSPMKGHSHVYWYRQLPEEGLKFMVYLQKENIIDESGMPKERFSAEFPKEGPSILRIQQVVRGDSAAYFCASSPPGADTQYFGPGTRLTVL.

The rearrangement links TRBV5-6 to TRBJ1-1; D remains unclear. Germline assignment: CDR1 SGHDT and CDR2 YYEEEE. The V and J ends lost 4 bases and 5 bases respectively, with 21 bases between them. The CDR3 contains 16 residues. The DNA for the CDR3 is TGTGCCAGCAGCCCCGTCGGACCAGTAGGTTTAACTGAAGCTTTCTTT. Protein sequence: CASSPVGPVGLTEAFF.

The V and J genes are TRBV7-9 and TRBJ2-5; D gene ambiguous. Per the germline V gene, CDR1 is SEHNR and CDR2 is FQNEAQ (reference sequence). Trimming removed 1 base at V and 2 bases at J, with 11 bases between. This CDR3 has 15 amino acids. The CDR3 here is CASSLVASYQETQYF. CDR3 DNA sequence: TGTGCCAGCAGCTTAGTAGCCAGCTATCAAGAGACCCAGTACTTC.

The V gene is TRBV7-8, the J gene TRBJ2-7; possibly TRBD1 for D (5 bases). The CDR3 loop spans 14 amino acids. CDR1 and CDR2 from the germline V gene are SGHVS and FQNEAQ. Between the trimmed V and J ends, which lost 5 bases and 3 bases, there was a span of 14 bases. Here the CDR3 DNA reads TGTGCCAGCAGCACCACAGGAGCGTTCTACGAGCAGTACTTC. Translation: CASSTTGAFYEQYF.

This chain joins TRBV28 and TRBJ2-7; TRBD1 might be the D (5 bases). The germline V gene encodes CDR1 MDHEN and CDR2 SYDVKM. The CDR3 length is 18 residues. Trimming stripped 6 bases from V and 3 bases from J, with 27 bases between. CDR3 amino acids: CASSVFSWGDRVGYEQYF. As DNA, the CDR3 is TGTGCCAGCAGCGTTTTCTCGTGGGGCGATAGGGTGGGCTACGAGCAGTACTTC. Full variable domain (outside the CDR3, taken from reference TRBV28 and TRBJ2-7): DVKVTQSSRYLVKRTGEKVFLECVQDMDHENMFWYRQDPGLGLRLIYFSYDVKMKEKGDIPEGYSVSREKKERFSLILESASTNQTSMYLCASSVFSWGDRVGYEQYFGPGTRLTVT.

As regards this clone: A junction end diverges from the germline sequence, so it may reflect a read error. The rearrangement links TRBV4-3 to TRBJ2-3; 10 nucleotides match TRBD1. CDR1 is LGHNA and CDR2 is YSLEER in the germline V gene. CDR3 length: 14 amino acids. The CDR3 protein is CASSQDGLRQGADF. The CDR3 nucleotides are TGCGCCAGCAGCCAAGATGGCTTACGACAGGGGGCGGATTTT.

The rearrangement links TRBV30 to TRBJ1-1; D is perhaps TRBD1 (6 bases). This CDR3 is built from 15 residues. CDR1 and CDR2 (germline): GTSNPN, SVGIG (reference sequence). Trimming left V 6 bases short and J 3 bases short, with 20 bases between. The CDR3 reads CACRGGMKGDTEAFF. The CDR3 coding sequence is TGTGCCTGTAGGGGGGGGATGAAAGGAGACACTGAAGCTTTCTTT.

The genes are TRBV7-9 and TRBJ2-7; TRBD1 aligns across 8 bases. The ends lost 4 bases at V and 3 bases at J; junction bases unmatched: 8. This CDR3 has 15 amino acids. Per germline, CDR1 SEHNR and CDR2 FQNEAQ (reference sequence). CDR3 coding DNA: TGTGCCAGCAGCTCTCTGGGACAGGATCACTACGAGCAGTACTTC. It specifies CASSSLGQDHYEQYF.

This clone showed up just a few times. J is TRBJ2-7 and V is TRBV28; D is ambiguous. The V gene's germline CDR1 is MDHEN and CDR2 SYDVKM. V dropped 6 bases and J dropped 4 bases, with 19 bases sitting between them. This CDR3 is 15 amino acids long. The CDR3 DNA reads TGTGCCAGCAGCTCCCGGTTGGGGTGGGGATACGAGCAGTACTTC. As protein: CASSSRLGWGYEQYF.

The chain has TRBV6-1 and TRBJ2-5, with D perhaps being TRBD1 or TRBD2 (6 bases each). V dropped 2 bases and J dropped 2 bases, with 12 bases sitting between them. From germline, CDR1 is MNHNS and CDR2 SASEGT. This CDR3 spans 15 amino acids. CDR3 DNA: TGTGCCAGCAGTGAATTTGGAGGGACACAAGAGACCCAGTACTTC. As protein: CASSEFGGTQETQYF.

The chain combines TRBV6-6 with TRBJ2-3; no reliable D call. CDR1 MNHNY and CDR2 SVGAGI come from the germline V gene (reference sequence). The CDR3 totals 12 residues. V lost 6 bases and J 5 bases, leaving 9 bases between the germline ends. The CDR3 reads CASSLFEDTQYF. In nucleotides, the CDR3 is TGTGCCAGCAGCCTCTTCGAAGATACGCAGTATTTT.

In this sample, this clone turned up once. This chain links TRBV4-1 with TRBJ1-5, with D unclear. The CDR3 spans 16 residues. Trimming removed 0 bases from V and 2 bases from J, with 11 bases in between. Germline assignment: CDR1 MGHRA and CDR2 YSYEKL. The chain's CDR3 is CASSQEHTGGNQPQHF. DNA of the CDR3: TGCGCCAGCAGCCAAGAGCACACCGGGGGCAATCAGCCCCAGCATTTT.

This chain links TRBV5-1 with TRBJ2-5, with 12 bases aligning to TRBD2. CDR3 length: 16 residues. Trimming removed 4 bases from V and 5 bases from J; junction bases left unmatched: 9. Germline V lookup: CDR1 SGHRS, CDR2 YFSETQ. This CDR3 reads CASSLTTSGSYETQYF. CDR3 coding DNA: TGCGCCAGCAGCCTCACGACTAGCGGGAGTTATGAGACCCAGTACTTC.

This sequence joins TRBV4-1 and TRBJ2-7; D call uncertain. The CDR3 sequence is 15 residues long. The germline CDR1 and CDR2 sequences are MGHRA and YSYEKL. Trimming shortened V by 3 bases and J by 1 base, and 13 bases separated the two germline ends. The chain's CDR3 is CASSQSFTSSYEQYF. The DNA for the CDR3 is TGCGCCAGCAGCCAGTCGTTTACGTCTTCCTACGAGCAGTACTTC.

The V gene is TRBV6-6, the J gene TRBJ1-1, with a weak D call TRBD1 (5 bases). The CDR3 is 14 amino acids. In germline, CDR1 is MNHNY, CDR2 SVGAGI (reference sequence). V gave up 2 bases and J gave up 4 bases, with 11 bases separating them. CDR3 amino acids: CASSYRGWGTEAFF. The CDR3 DNA reads TGTGCCAGCAGTTACAGGGGATGGGGCACTGAAGCTTTCTTT.

The chain uses TRBV4-1 and TRBJ2-7, with 10 bases that match TRBD2. V lost 2 bases to trimming and J lost 3 bases; unmatched junction nucleotides: 10. The CDR3 spans 17 residues. Germline V lookup: CDR1 MGHRA, CDR2 YSYEKL. The CDR3 region is CASSQHAGTSEYYEQYF. CDR3 nucleotide sequence: TGCGCCAGCAGCCAACATGCAGGGACTAGCGAATACTACGAGCAGTACTTC.

The CDR3 sequence is CASSRERVESDTQYF. The CDR3 DNA follows: TGTGCCAGCAGCCGGGAGCGCGTTGAGTCAGATACGCAGTATTTT. The chain is built from TRBV5-4 and TRBJ2-3; TRBD2 might be the D (6 bases). The CDR3 runs 15 residues. Germline V gene data show CDR1 as SGHNT and CDR2 as YYREEE (reference sequence). V was cut by 4 bases and J by 4 bases, with 16 bases left in between. Full variable domain (missing parts from reference TRBV5-4 and TRBJ2-3): ETGVTQSPTHLIKTRGQQVTLRCSSQSGHNTVSWYQQALGQGPQFIFQYYREEENGRGNFPPRFSGLQFPNYSSELNVNALELDDSALYLCASSRERVESDTQYFGPGTRLTVL.

The chain employs TRBV4-1 and TRBJ1-5; 12 nucleotides line up with TRBD1. CDR3 length equals 19 residues. V lost 0 bases to trimming and J lost 6 bases; unmatched junction nucleotides: 12. Germline CDR1 and CDR2: MGHRA and YSYEKL. CDR3 DNA sequence: TGCGCCAGCAGCCAAGAAATAGCCGCGGGACAGGGGGCAAGTCAGCCCCAGCATTTT. This sequence encodes CASSQEIAAGQGASQPQHF.

In this sample, this clone turned up a few times. The chain has TRBV30 and TRBJ2-7; possibly TRBD1 for D (5 bases). V was shortened by 4 bases and J by 0 bases, with 13 bases between the two germline ends. This CDR3 has 14 residues. From germline, CDR1 is GTSNPN and CDR2 SVGIG (reference sequence). CDR3 sequence reads: CAWTRQSRSYEQYF. CDR3 nucleotides: TGTGCCTGGACCAGACAGAGTCGCTCCTACGAGCAGTACTTC.

The chain is built from TRBV7-3 and TRBJ2-3, with a possible D match to TRBD1 (5 bases). Trimming shortened V by 5 bases and J by 2 bases, and 11 bases separated the two germline ends. CDR1 SGHTA and CDR2 FQGTGA come from the germline V gene. CDR3 size: 14 residues. In nucleotides, the CDR3 is TGTGCCAGCAGCCAGAGCAGGGTCACAGATACGCAGTATTTT. Translated, it gives CASSQSRVTDTQYF.

The rearrangement uses TRBV27 and TRBJ2-2, with 10 positions matching TRBD2. After removal of 2 bases from V and 3 bases from J, the junction contained 3 bases not matched to a gene. Germline CDR1 MNHEY, CDR2 SMNVEV (reference sequence). The CDR3 runs to 16 residues. CDR3 in DNA: TGTGCCAGCAGTTTAGGGCTAGCGGGAGACACCGGGGAGCTGTTTTTT. This sequence encodes CASSLGLAGDTGELFF.

V usage is TRBV10-2 and J usage is TRBJ2-7; D gene unclear. Germline V gene sequence: CDR1 WSHSY, CDR2 SAAADI. This CDR3 is 12 amino acids long. The ends were cut back, 4 bases at V and 4 bases at J, with 8 bases in the middle. The CDR3 spells CASSVDGYEQYF. CDR3 nucleotides: TGCGCCAGCAGTGTCGATGGGTACGAGCAGTACTTC.

V and J are TRBV6-5 and TRBJ1-1, with 8 positions matching TRBD1. V gave up 6 bases and J gave up 0 bases; unmatched junction bases: 6. The germline CDR1 and CDR2 sequences are MNHEY and SVGAGI. The CDR3 totals 15 residues. The CDR3 sequence is CASRETGEMNTEAFF. In DNA form, the CDR3 reads TGTGCCAGCAGGGAGACAGGGGAAATGAACACTGAAGCTTTCTTT.

The genes are TRBV30 and TRBJ1-5; the D is unclear. V dropped 0 bases and J dropped 5 bases, with 8 bases sitting between them. This CDR3 region has 13 residues. Germline CDR1 is GTSNPN and CDR2 is SVGIG (reference sequence). The CDR3 region is CAWSVFGDQPQHF. In nucleotides, the CDR3 is TGTGCCTGGAGTGTATTTGGGGATCAGCCCCAGCATTTT.

This clone has only a few counts. The J gene is TRBJ2-2, the V gene TRBV5-1, with 9 positions matching TRBD1. V shed 4 bases, J shed 5 bases, and the junction held 9 bases outside the gene matches. Germline lookup yields CDR1 SGHRS and CDR2 YFSETQ. This CDR3 region has 16 residues. The DNA of the CDR3 is TGCGCCAGCAGCCCCTGGACGACAGGGGGAACCGGGGAGCTGTTTTTT. Translated, it gives CASSPWTTGGTGELFF.

This sequence joins TRBV10-3 and TRBJ2-5, with D uncertain. CDR1 is ENHRY and CDR2 is SYGVKD in the germline V gene. Trimming shortened V by 10 bases and J by 1 base, and 16 bases separated the two germline ends. This CDR3 comprises 14 residues. The CDR3 bases are TGTGCCAGCACCGCAACGGGCGTCCAAGAGACCCAGTACTTC. It specifies CASTATGVQETQYF.